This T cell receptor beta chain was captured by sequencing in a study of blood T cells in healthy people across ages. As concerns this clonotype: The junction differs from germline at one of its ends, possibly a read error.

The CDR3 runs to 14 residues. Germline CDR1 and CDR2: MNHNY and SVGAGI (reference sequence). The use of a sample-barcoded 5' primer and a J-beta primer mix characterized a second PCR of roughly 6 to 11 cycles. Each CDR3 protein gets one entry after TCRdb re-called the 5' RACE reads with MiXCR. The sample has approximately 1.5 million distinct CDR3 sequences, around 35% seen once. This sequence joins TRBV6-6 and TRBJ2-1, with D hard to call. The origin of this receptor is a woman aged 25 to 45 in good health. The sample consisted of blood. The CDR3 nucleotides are TGTGCCAGCAATTACGAGACGGCCTACAGTGAGCAGTTCTTC. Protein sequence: CASNYETAYSEQFF.